This T cell receptor (beta chain) was found in a study of human T cells and chemical hapten exposure. This CDR3 comprises 12 residues. Germline values: CDR1 SQVTM, CDR2 ANQGSEA. As to this clonotype: The junction differs from germline at one of its ends, possibly a read error.

Specified time point: pre-sensitization, week 0. Treatment specified: therapeutic diphenylcyclopropenone sensitization with weekly scalp DPC. Blood draws preceded each patch test application. TCRdb fed the RACE reads into MiXCR, producing one record per CDR3 protein. Found here are around 300,000 distinct CDR3 sequences, roughly 8% of them singletons; the top ten hold more than 1%. Here the sequenced sample was whole blood, taken in connection with sensitization to the hapten diphenylcyclopropenone (DPC). The clonotype comes from a young man with alopecia areata. Some clones in this sample may be carry-over from other donors' samples. The rearrangement joins TRBV29-1 to TRBJ1-1; tentative D call: TRBD1 (5 bases). CDR3 bases: TGCAGCGTTGGGACATTCAACACTGAAGTTTTCTTT. It translates to CSVGTFNTEVFF.